These T cell receptor beta chains were read from a single sample in a study of blood T cell repertoires in COVID-19. The assay was immunoSEQ multiplex PCR, and TCRdb's table has in-frame clones only and misses some. The data contain 150,000 to 200,000 clones, about three quarters of them singletons. Sequenced material: peripheral blood. Every receptor here comes from a woman of 80 years or more with active or convalescent COVID-19. Each CDR3 is given with its conserved first and last residue. The order of the fields is clone size, D gene, CDR3 length, V gene, J gene, CDR3 DNA, CDR3 protein. D genes are given only for firm matches. Size is stated for part of the rows, as once, few or many counts, or as a class when the clone is expanded.

>-|-|15|TRBV18|TRBJ2-7
TGTGCCAGCTCACAACAGGGCCCAGCGAGTCTCGAGCAGTACTTC
CASSQQGPASLEQYF
>-|TRBD2|16|TRBV4-1|TRBJ2-3
TGCGCCAGCAGCCAAGGCCCTAGCGGGGGGGCAGATACGCAGTATTTT
CASSQGPSGGADTQYF
>few|TRBD2|17|TRBV29-1|TRBJ2-7
TGCAGCGCCAGGATCGGGACTAGCGGGGGGGCGACCTACGAGCAGTACTTC
CSARIGTSGGATYEQYF
>-|-|12|TRBV3-1/TRBV3-2|TRBJ1-1
TGTGCCAGCAGCCCTCCGGGAAAAGGAGCTTTCTTT
CASSPPGKGAFF
>-|-|13|TRBV5-4|TRBJ1-1
TGTGCCAGCAGCTCCGAGTGGAACACTGAAGCTTTCTTT
CASSSEWNTEAFF
>-|-|15|TRBV28|TRBJ1-5
TGTGCCAGCAGTTTATTTACAGGGATAAGACAGCCCCAGCATTTT
CASSLFTGIRQPQHF
>-|TRBD2|14|TRBV9|TRBJ2-1
TGTGCCAGCAGCGTCGGACTAGTCGGTGGTGAGCAGTTCTTC
CASSVGLVGGEQFF
>-|TRBD1|16|TRBV5-1|TRBJ1-6
TGCGCCAGCAGCTTGGATGGACAGGGCTTTAATTCACCCCTCCACTTT
CASSLDGQGFNSPLHF
>-|TRBD1|16|TRBV10-3|TRBJ2-7
TGTGCCATCAGTGAGTCCGGCAGGGGGATCCCCTACGAGCAGTACTTC
CAISESGRGIPYEQYF
>few|TRBD1|15|TRBV5-1|TRBJ1-6
TGCGCCAGCAGTTCGCAAGCAGGGGGAGGATCACCCCTCCACTTT
CASSSQAGGGSPLHF
>-|TRBD2|21|TRBV2|TRBJ2-5
TGTGCCAGCAGTGACTCTCCGCCGGGACTAGCGGGGGGGAGGAACCAAGAGACCCAGTACTTC
CASSDSPPGLAGGRNQETQYF
>-|-|13|TRBV12-3/TRBV12-4|TRBJ2-7
TGTGCCAGCAGGGGGGACAACACCTACGAGCAGTACTTC
CASRGDNTYEQYF
>-|TRBD1|18|TRBV5-6|TRBJ1-6
TGTGCCAGCAGCTTGTCGGGACAGGGAAAAGGGTATAATTCACCCCTCCACTTT
CASSLSGQGKGYNSPLHF
>-|-|13|TRBV28|TRBJ2-2
TGTGCCAGCCCCGACAGCAACACCGGGGAGCTGTTTTTT
CASPDSNTGELFF
>-|-|12|TRBV5-4|TRBJ1-1
TGTGCCAGCAGCTTGGGGGCAGCTCCAGACCTTTTT
CASSLGAAPDLF
>-|-|16|TRBV19|TRBJ2-7
TGTGCCAGTAGTCGTTCGGGACTTTCAGGGACCTACGAGCAGTACTTC
CASSRSGLSGTYEQYF
>-|-|16|TRBV19|TRBJ2-6
TGTGCCAGTAGAATGGGCCAACCATCTGGGGCCAACGTCCTGACTTTC
CASRMGQPSGANVLTF
>few|-|14|TRBV2|TRBJ1-3
TGTGCCAGCAGTGTCGGGGGGCCACGAAACACCATATATTTT
CASSVGGPRNTIYF
>-|TRBD2|19|TRBV7-2|TRBJ2-3
TGTGCCAGCAGCTTATCTAGCGGGGGCCCTCCGGTCGGGACAGATACGCAGTATTTT
CASSLSSGGPPVGTDTQYF
>-|TRBD1|14|TRBV2|TRBJ2-7
TGTGCCAGCAGTTACCGGACAGGTTTGGGAGAGCAGTACTTC
CASSYRTGLGEQYF
>-|-|15|TRBV28|TRBJ1-2
TGTGCCAGCAGTTTAGGCCGAGGCAGGGGCTATGGCTACACCTTC
CASSLGRGRGYGYTF
>-|TRBD2|18|TRBV11-2|TRBJ2-1
TGTGCCAGCAGCTTAGGGGCGGGACTATACTCCTTATACAATGAGCAGTTCTTC
CASSLGAGLYSLYNEQFF
>-|TRBD1|12|TRBV18|TRBJ1-2
TGTGCCAGCTCATCGGACAGGGAGGGCTACACCTTC
CASSSDREGYTF
>-|-|16|TRBV4-1|TRBJ1-4
TGCGCCAGCAGCCCAATGGGGGGTGCTACTAATGAAAAACTGTTTTTT
CASSPMGGATNEKLFF
>-|-|14|TRBV7-9|TRBJ1-2
TGTGCCAGCAGCTCCCGGGAGGCTAACTATGGCTACACCTTC
CASSSREANYGYTF
>-|-|13|TRBV2|TRBJ2-2
TGTGCCAGCTACAGCCCGAACACCGGGGAGCTGTTTTTT
CASYSPNTGELFF
>-|TRBD1|15|TRBV27|TRBJ1-3
TGTGCCAGCAGGTCACAGGGGGCAGGAGGAAACACCATATATTTT
CASRSQGAGGNTIYF
>-|-|15|TRBV2|TRBJ1-2
TGTGCCAGCACCCCCGAACAGGGAGCTAACTATGGCTACACCTTC
CASTPEQGANYGYTF
>-|-|13|TRBV25-1|TRBJ1-1
TGTGCCAGCAGTCTTAAGGGAGGGCTTACAGCTTTCTTT
CASSLKGGLTAFF
>-|TRBD1|15|TRBV6-4|TRBJ1-6
TGTGCCAGCAGTGACTTTGGACAGGGTAATTCACCCCTCCACTTT
CASSDFGQGNSPLHF
>-|-|13|TRBV2|TRBJ2-1
TGTGCCAGCAGCCGACTAGTTCTAGGTGAGCAGTTCTTC
CASSRLVLGEQFF
>-|TRBD2|16|TRBV4-3|TRBJ2-3
TGCGCCAGCAGCCAAATAGCGGGGACGCGCACAGATACGCAGTATTTT
CASSQIAGTRTDTQYF